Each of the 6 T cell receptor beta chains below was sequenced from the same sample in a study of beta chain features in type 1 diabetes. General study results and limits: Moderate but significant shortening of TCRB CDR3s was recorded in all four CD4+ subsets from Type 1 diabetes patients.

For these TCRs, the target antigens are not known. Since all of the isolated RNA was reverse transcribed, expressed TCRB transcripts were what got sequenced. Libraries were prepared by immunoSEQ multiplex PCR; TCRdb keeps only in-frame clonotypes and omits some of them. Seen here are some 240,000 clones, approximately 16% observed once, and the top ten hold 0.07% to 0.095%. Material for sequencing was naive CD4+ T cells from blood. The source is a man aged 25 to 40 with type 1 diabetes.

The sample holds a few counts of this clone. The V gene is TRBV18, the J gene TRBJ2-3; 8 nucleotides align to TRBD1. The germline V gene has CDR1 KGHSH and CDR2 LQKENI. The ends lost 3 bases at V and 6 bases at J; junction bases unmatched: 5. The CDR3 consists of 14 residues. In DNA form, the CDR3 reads TGTGCCAGCTCACCCGGACAGGGTTCGGATACGCAGTATTTT. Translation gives CASSPGQGSDTQYF.

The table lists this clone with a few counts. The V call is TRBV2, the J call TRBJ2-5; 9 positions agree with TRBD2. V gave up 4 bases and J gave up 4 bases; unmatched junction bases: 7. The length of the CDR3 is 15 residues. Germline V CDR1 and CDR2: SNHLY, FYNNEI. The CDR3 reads CASSGVAGAGETQYF. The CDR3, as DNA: TGTGCCAGCAGTGGGGTAGCGGGAGCCGGAGAGACCCAGTACTTC.

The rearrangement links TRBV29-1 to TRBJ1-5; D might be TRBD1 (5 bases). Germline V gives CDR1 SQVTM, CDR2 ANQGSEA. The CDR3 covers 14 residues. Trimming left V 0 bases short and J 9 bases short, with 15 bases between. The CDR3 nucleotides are TGCAGCGTTGAAGAGGGGGACGGCCTTCGGCCCCAGCATTTT. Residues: CSVEEGDGLRPQHF.

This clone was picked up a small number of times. The CDR3 bases are TGCGCCAGCAGCTTCAGGGGGAACACCGGGGAGCTGTTTTTT. Translation gives CASSFRGNTGELFF. V usage is TRBV5-1 and J usage is TRBJ2-2, with D perhaps matching TRBD1 (6 bases). The CDR3 covers 14 residues. Per germline, CDR1 SGHRS and CDR2 YFSETQ. V lost 2 bases and J lost 1, with 6 bases in between.

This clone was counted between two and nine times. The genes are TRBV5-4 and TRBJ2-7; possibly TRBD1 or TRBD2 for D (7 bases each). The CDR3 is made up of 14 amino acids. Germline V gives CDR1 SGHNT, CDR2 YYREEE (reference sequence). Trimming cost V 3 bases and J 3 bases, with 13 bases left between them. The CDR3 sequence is CASSSTGEGYEQYF. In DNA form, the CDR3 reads TGTGCCAGCAGCTCCACAGGGGAGGGCTACGAGCAGTACTTC.

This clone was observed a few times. The CDR3, as DNA: TGTGCCAGCAGCCAGGGGGGGCTGCACAATGAGCAGTTCTTC. This encodes CASSQGGLHNEQFF. The chain employs TRBV14 and TRBJ2-1, with D perhaps TRBD2 (7 bases). CDR3 length: 14 residues. Germline V lookup: CDR1 SGHDN, CDR2 FVKESK. V lost 3 bases and J 5 bases, leaving 11 bases between the germline ends.